The T cell receptor beta chain described here comes from a study of T cell responses to AZD1222 COVID-19 vaccine. General study findings and limits: Seropositive status at baseline applied to only 6 or 7 AZD1222 recipients.

The CDR3 spans 14 residues. The ends were cut back, 2 bases at V and 4 bases at J, with 11 bases in the middle. The germline V gene has CDR1 MNHNS and CDR2 SASEGT. Regarding this clone: The antigen is undetermined.

TCRdb keeps only in-frame clones here, not all; method: immunoSEQ multiplex PCR. The data show some 130,000 clones, about nine tenths seen once. This receptor was obtained from an adult in good health. The material sequenced was peripheral blood, taken on day 0 of AZD1222 vaccination. The gene calls are TRBV6-1 and TRBJ1-1; no reliable D call. In DNA, the CDR3 is TGTGCCAGCAGTGAACGGCGGCAGCTCACTGAAGCTTTCTTT. Translated: CASSERRQLTEAFF.